This T cell receptor (beta chain) was found in a study of cytomegalovirus exposure and HLA in healthy donors. The PCR contained 60 Vbeta and 13 Jbeta primers. The repertoire was sequenced with immunoSEQ multiplex PCR; TCRdb's copy has only in-frame clones and lacks some. The sample has approximately 130,000 clones, about four fifths seen once. General study results and limits: CMV serostatus was the sole immune exposure data available.

This CDR3 has 17 amino acids. Trimming took off 3 bases at V and 0 bases at J, with 16 bases between the two ends. Germline lookup yields CDR1 SGHAT and CDR2 FQNNGV. Concerning this clone itself: Its antigen is unknown.

This clonotype was sampled from a young man in good health and CMV-seronegative. The chain employs TRBV11-2 and TRBJ2-3; D call uncertain. The specimen was PBMCs. This chain's CDR3 is CASSLITSSISTDTQYF. The CDR3 DNA reads as TGTGCCAGCAGCTTGATAACTTCCTCTATTAGCACAGATACGCAGTATTTT.